Listed below are T cell receptor beta chains from one sample, sequenced in a study of beta chain features in type 1 diabetes. TCRdb's table, derived via immunoSEQ multiplex PCR, lists solely in-frame clones and lacks some. The table includes under 250,000 clones, approximately 15% detected once. What was sequenced was naive CD4+ T cells from blood. The receptor set was obtained from a man aged 25-45 years with type 1 diabetes. The CDR3 runs from the conserved cysteine through the conserved F or W. Only part of the rows carry a size: once, few, many, or a class if the clone is expanded.

v_call	clone_size	j_call	cdr3_aa
TRBV5-1	few	TRBJ2-1	CASSLGTSGQNEQFF
TRBV7-2	NA	TRBJ2-7	CASSSAGVSYEQYF
TRBV6-5	few	TRBJ1-3	CASSYSMATRGNTIYF
TRBV25-1	NA	TRBJ2-1	CASSDGKRAYNEQFF
TRBV5-1	NA	TRBJ2-3	CASSSTGEMAYF
TRBV9	few	TRBJ2-1	CASSVGTAFYNEQFF
TRBV19	NA	TRBJ2-3	CASSIGASGSITDTQYF
TRBV28	few	TRBJ1-1	CASRPQGTKAFF
TRBV7-2	NA	TRBJ2-3	CASSPGLAVDTQYF
TRBV20-1	few	TRBJ1-2	CSANQGSGYTF
TRBV12-5	NA	TRBJ2-7	CASGLMGGYEQYF
TRBV5-1	few	TRBJ2-4	CASSLSGTADVQYF
TRBV6-6	few	TRBJ2-7	CASSSKAGGWNEQYF
TRBV5-1	few	TRBJ2-7	CASSRPGAYEQYF
TRBV19	NA	TRBJ1-1	CASRQGTEAFF
TRBV11-2	NA	TRBJ2-7	CASSWGGRARYEQYF
TRBV27	NA	TRBJ2-2	CASREGLGGSTGELFF
TRBV5-1	NA	TRBJ2-1	CASSPSGGFTNEQFF
TRBV29-1	few	TRBJ1-1	CSASDFGDTEAFF